The sequence of this T cell receptor (beta chain) was determined in a study of Ad26.COV2.S vaccination and SARS-CoV-2 variants. About the research overall: Vaccine-arm donor from the placebo-controlled COV1001 Ad26.COV2.S trial. Regarding the study as a whole: With respect to non-spike TCR breadth, vaccine and placebo recipients were similar.

Libraries were prepared by immunoSEQ multiplex PCR; TCRdb keeps only in-frame clonotypes and omits some of them. The sample records some 350,000 clones, 85% being singletons. Details on this clone: Its specificity is not known.

Per the germline V gene, CDR1 is SGHVS and CDR2 is FQNEAQ. The length of the CDR3 is 16 residues. Trimming left V 5 bases short and J 4 bases short, with 20 bases between. The treatment is: roughly 19 received Ad26.COV2.S at low or high dose, single or two shots; 5 received placebo; per-sample allocation not given. The samples date from day 63 after the first vaccine or placebo injection. The receptor's source is a person between 18 and 60 years old who received the Ad26.COV2.S COVID-19 vaccine or a placebo. The chain links TRBV7-8 to TRBJ1-2, with TRBD1 as a possible D gene (6 bases). Sample: peripheral blood, taken in a trial of Ad26.COV2.S vaccine versus placebo. CDR3 coding DNA: TGTGCCAGCAGCCAATTTATTGACAGGCGAACCTATGGCTACACCTTC. This gives the protein CASSQFIDRRTYGYTF.